These 31 T cell receptor beta chains originate from one sample sequenced in a study of T cell responses to AZD1222 COVID-19 vaccine. Generated by immunoSEQ multiplex PCR, the TCRdb table keeps only in-frame clones and is missing some. The table lists 75,000 to 80,000 clones, roughly 80% of them singletons. The source material was peripheral blood, sampled 28 days after the second dose of the MenACWY control vaccine. These receptors all come from an adult who received the MenACWY meningococcal vaccine as a control.

This chain connects TRBV4-2 to TRBJ2-1; no clear D gene. V lost 4 bases to trimming and J lost 1 base, with 11 bases between them. CDR3 length: 15 amino acids. Per the germline V gene, CDR1 is LGHNA and CDR2 is YNFKEQ. CDR3 amino acids: CASSPFQDSYNEQFF. The CDR3, as DNA: TGTGCCAGCAGCCCCTTCCAGGATTCCTACAATGAGCAGTTCTTC.

The chain links TRBV3-1 (or the pseudogene TRBV3-2) to TRBJ2-7; TRBD2 is a possible D gene (6 bases). The V gene lost 3 bases and the J gene lost 3 bases, with 9 bases spanning the gap. CDR1 and CDR2 from the germline V gene are LGHDT and YNNKEL (reference sequence). The CDR3 runs 13 residues. In nucleotides, the CDR3 is TGTGCCAGCAGCCAGGCCGGGGGCTACGAGCAGTACTTC. It yields the protein CASSQAGGYEQYF.

This clone was seen more than once but under ten times. The V gene is TRBV12-3 or TRBV12-4, the J gene TRBJ1-1; D unclear. CDR3 size: 13 residues. With 2 bases removed from V and 2 bases from J, the gap between germline ends came to 6 bases. Here the CDR3 DNA reads TGTGCCAGCAGTTTACGGATCAACACTGAAGCTTTCTTT. Its protein product is CASSLRINTEAFF.

The rearrangement links TRBV6-1 to TRBJ1-2; possibly TRBD1 for D (6 bases). V lost 3 bases and J lost 6, with 11 bases in between. The CDR3 spans 13 residues. CDR1 is MNHNS, CDR2 SASEGT, per germline. CDR3 nucleotides: TGTGCCAGCAGTGAGCAGGGGAAGGATGGCTACACCTTC. Protein: CASSEQGKDGYTF.

The V and J genes are TRBV18 and TRBJ2-6, with D tentatively TRBD1 or TRBD2 (6 bases each). Per the germline V gene, CDR1 is KGHSH and CDR2 is LQKENI. Trimming took off 8 bases at V and 0 bases at J, with 11 bases between the two ends. The CDR3 is 15 amino acids. CDR3 sequence reads: CASGGPFSGANVLTF. The CDR3 region has the DNA TGTGCCAGCGGGGGGCCCTTCTCTGGGGCCAACGTCCTGACTTTC.

This clone was counted a single time. The chain combines TRBV4-2 with TRBJ1-2; D is possibly TRBD1 (5 bases). Trimming shortened V by 0 bases and J by 4 bases, and 9 bases separated the two germline ends. The CDR3 has 14 residues. Germline-derived CDR1 and CDR2 are LGHNA and YNFKEQ. The CDR3 loop is CASSQDTGGYGYTF. CDR3 sequence (DNA): TGTGCCAGCAGCCAAGATACGGGGGGCTATGGCTACACCTTC.

The sample holds a few counts of this clone. The rearrangement uses TRBV6-5 and TRBJ1-3; D is ambiguous. CDR1 and CDR2 (germline): MNHEY, SVGAGI. This CDR3 is built from 12 residues. Trimming stripped 6 bases from V and 2 bases from J, with 5 bases between. CDR3 in DNA: TGTGCCAGCAGGGGAACTGGAAACACCATATATTTT. Amino acids: CASRGTGNTIYF.

The chain recombines TRBV28 with TRBJ1-5; no reliable D call. This CDR3 contains 14 residues. Trimming shortened V by 8 bases and J by 3 bases, and 14 bases separated the two germline ends. Germline CDR1 MDHEN, CDR2 SYDVKM. The CDR3 nucleotides read TGTGCCAGCCGAGAGCCGGGGTTCAATCAGCCCCAGCATTTT. This sequence encodes CASREPGFNQPQHF.

CDR3 nucleotide sequence: TGTGCCAGAGTCGGGACGAAGTCCGGCTACACCTTC. Translation gives CARVGTKSGYTF. The chain couples TRBV28 to TRBJ1-2, with D possibly being TRBD1 (5 bases). Trimming left V 9 bases short and J 8 bases short, with 16 bases between. The V gene's germline CDR1 is MDHEN and CDR2 SYDVKM. This CDR3 is built from 12 residues.

The chain carries TRBV9 and TRBJ2-3; tentatively, D is TRBD2 (7 bases). This CDR3 contains 17 residues. Looked up from germline, CDR1 is SGDLS and CDR2 is YYNGEE. Trimming left V 0 bases short and J 6 bases short, with 20 bases between. The CDR3 region has the DNA TGTGCCAGCAGCGTAGGCCCTGGTGGGGGGGGCGTCGATACGCAGTATTTT. This gives the protein CASSVGPGGGGVDTQYF.

This chain links TRBV6-5 with TRBJ1-1; TRBD1 is a possible D gene (6 bases). This CDR3 comprises 14 residues. Germline V CDR1 and CDR2: MNHEY, SVGAGI. V was cut by 7 bases and J by 1 base, with 13 bases left in between. The CDR3 loop reads CASTLQGPNTEAFF. The CDR3, as DNA: TGTGCCAGCACCCTACAGGGACCGAACACTGAAGCTTTCTTT.

This chain uses TRBV18 with TRBJ1-1; no firm D call. V was cut by 2 bases and J by 8 bases, with 6 bases left in between. Looked up from germline, CDR1 is KGHSH and CDR2 is LQKENI. The CDR3 is made up of 11 amino acids. The CDR3 DNA follows: TGTGCCAGCTCACCAGGATTAGAAGCTTTCTTT. This gives the protein CASSPGLEAFF.

The chain employs TRBV7-2 and TRBJ2-1; 7 bases map to TRBD2. CDR3 size: 16 residues. Germline loops: CDR1 SGHTA, CDR2 FQGNSA. V was clipped by 3 bases and J by 7 bases; unmatched bases: 12. Written as DNA, the CDR3 is TGTGCCAGCAGCTTGGCTAGCGGCCCCGGGGGAAATGAGCAGTTCTTC. Its translation: CASSLASGPGGNEQFF.

The V call is TRBV30, the J call TRBJ1-2; D is ambiguous. Germline V gene sequence: CDR1 GTSNPN, CDR2 SVGIG (reference sequence). The CDR3 sequence is 12 residues long. The V and J ends lost 0 bases and 8 bases respectively, with 10 bases between them. For the CDR3, the DNA is TGTGCCTGGAGTGTCAAGCTGGCAGGCTACACCTTC. It codes for CAWSVKLAGYTF.

Ten or more counts support this clone. V usage is TRBV7-2 and J usage is TRBJ1-2; TRBD1 matches 10 bases. Germline trimming cut 5 bases from V and 7 bases from J; bases unmatched to any gene: 10. In germline, CDR1 is SGHTA, CDR2 FQGNSA. The CDR3 runs 15 residues. CDR3 protein: CASSLAPDRGLGYTF. CDR3 in DNA: TGTGCCAGCAGCCTCGCCCCTGACAGGGGGCTTGGCTACACCTTC.

The chain has TRBV2 and TRBJ2-1; 7 bases agree with TRBD1. The V gene end was trimmed by 6 bases and the J gene end by 4 bases; junction bases not matched to a gene: 6. Germline-derived CDR1 and CDR2 are SNHLY and FYNNEI. There are 14 residues in the CDR3. The CDR3 region is CASSYRGRYNEQFF. In nucleotides, the CDR3 is TGTGCCAGCAGCTACAGGGGCCGTTACAATGAGCAGTTCTTC.

The chain couples TRBV7-3 to TRBJ2-5; TRBD1 matches 7 bases. V was clipped by 4 bases and J by 2 bases; unmatched bases: 1. The germline CDR1 and CDR2 sequences are SGHTA and FQGTGA. CDR3 length: 13 amino acids. CDR3 sequence (DNA): TGTGCCAGCAGCTCGGGACAGCAAGAGACCCAGTACTTC. Its protein is CASSSGQQETQYF.

V gene TRBV6-4 combines with J gene TRBJ1-2, with TRBD1 matching 9 bases. CDR3 length: 13 amino acids. Germline loops: CDR1 MRHNA, CDR2 SNTAGT. V lost 6 bases and J lost 8; bases outside the gene matches: 7. CDR3 DNA sequence: TGTGCCAGCAGAAAACAGGGGGCATGGGGCTACACCTTC. It yields the protein CASRKQGAWGYTF.

This clone was observed a few times. CDR3 bases: TGCGCCAGCAGCCAAGATGAGCTCACCGGGGAGCTGTTTTTT. It is translated as CASSQDELTGELFF. The chain employs TRBV4-3 and TRBJ2-2; unclear D gene. CDR1 and CDR2 (germline): LGHNA, YSLEER. Trimming removed 0 bases from V and 4 bases from J, with 6 bases in between. The CDR3 has 14 amino acids.

The rearrangement joins TRBV30 to TRBJ1-6, with TRBD1 as a possible D gene (5 bases). Germline loops: CDR1 GTSNPN, CDR2 SVGIG (reference sequence). This CDR3 spans 13 amino acids. V was shortened by 5 bases and J by 6 bases, with 11 bases between the two germline ends. The CDR3 coding sequence is TGTGCCTGGGTGGGGACGGGTAATTCACCCCTCCACTTT. This codes for CAWVGTGNSPLHF.

V is TRBV3-1 (or the pseudogene TRBV3-2) and J is TRBJ1-6, with D tentatively TRBD1 (5 bases). V gave up 0 bases and J gave up 11 bases, with 11 bases separating them. The CDR3 consists of 14 residues. The germline V gene has CDR1 LGHDT and CDR2 YNNKEL (reference sequence). CDR3: CASSQDVGLAPLHF. In nucleotides, the CDR3 is TGTGCCAGCAGCCAAGATGTGGGGCTCGCACCCCTCCACTTT.

This clone turned up a few times. This chain links TRBV7-9 with TRBJ2-2; TRBD1 aligns across 8 bases. CDR1 and CDR2 from the germline V gene are SEHNR and FQNEAQ (reference sequence). This CDR3 contains 16 residues. Trimming cost V 4 bases and J 4 bases; bases outside gene matches: 8. The CDR3 sequence is CASSSQGAQGTGELFF. CDR3 bases: TGTGCCAGCAGCTCCCAGGGGGCGCAAGGCACCGGGGAGCTGTTTTTT.

The chain is built from TRBV6-4 and TRBJ1-6; D unclear. V lost 7 bases to trimming and J lost 10 bases, with 26 bases between them. Germline V lookup: CDR1 MRHNA, CDR2 SNTAGT. CDR3 size: 17 residues. Written as DNA, the CDR3 is TGTGCCAGCACCCTAGCGCGTATCACCTCCTCTCGGTCACCCCTCCACTTT. Protein: CASTLARITSSRSPLHF.

V and J are TRBV5-1 and TRBJ1-1, with D uncertain. Trimming shortened V by 0 bases and J by 0 bases, and 12 bases separated the two germline ends. CDR1 SGHRS and CDR2 YFSETQ come from the germline V gene. The CDR3 loop spans 16 amino acids. CDR3 in DNA: TGCGCCAGCAGCTTGGAGACATCCTACATGAACACTGAAGCTTTCTTT. Translated, it gives CASSLETSYMNTEAFF.

This chain links TRBV28 with TRBJ1-2; D is undetermined. Germline assignment: CDR1 MDHEN and CDR2 SYDVKM. With 6 bases removed from V and 6 bases from J, the gap between germline ends came to 14 bases. This CDR3 contains 13 residues. This CDR3 is CASRPGGRNGYTF. The CDR3 DNA reads as TGTGCCAGCAGACCAGGAGGGAGAAATGGCTACACCTTC.

This clone was seen a few times. V and J are TRBV30 and TRBJ1-1, with D perhaps TRBD1 (6 bases). The CDR3 covers 13 residues. The germline V and J ends were trimmed by 4 bases and 1 base, with 10 bases remaining between them. The V gene's germline CDR1 is GTSNPN and CDR2 SVGIG (reference sequence). CDR3 sequence: CAWIRTANTEAFF. The CDR3 nucleotides are TGTGCCTGGATACGGACAGCGAACACTGAAGCTTTCTTT.

V usage is TRBV3-1 (or the pseudogene TRBV3-2) and J usage is TRBJ1-1; D perhaps matches TRBD1 (5 bases). The CDR3 has 14 residues. From germline, CDR1 is LGHDT and CDR2 YNNKEL (reference sequence). Trimming pared 4 bases from V and 0 bases from J, leaving 9 bases between. The CDR3 coding sequence is TGTGCCAGCAGCCTCCGGGGGATGAACACTGAAGCTTTCTTT. Encoded protein: CASSLRGMNTEAFF.

The V gene is TRBV18, the J gene TRBJ2-1, with D possibly matching TRBD1 (6 bases). Trimming pared 1 base from V and 4 bases from J, leaving 14 bases between. CDR3 length equals 16 residues. From germline, CDR1 is KGHSH and CDR2 LQKENI. DNA for the CDR3: TGTGCCAGCTCACCACAGGTTCAGGGGACGTACAATGAGCAGTTCTTC. Translating gives CASSPQVQGTYNEQFF.

This rearrangement joins TRBV7-9 to TRBJ2-3; TRBD1 aligns across 8 bases. This CDR3 region has 16 residues. V lost 5 bases, J lost 5 bases, and 12 bases stayed unmatched. Germline CDR1 is SEHNR and CDR2 is FQNEAQ (reference sequence). CDR3 coding DNA: TGTGCCAGCAGCCAGGGGCCAGGGGGCCTTGGAGATACGCAGTATTTT. Its translation is CASSQGPGGLGDTQYF.

The rearrangement joins TRBV3-1 (or the pseudogene TRBV3-2) to TRBJ2-7, with D maybe TRBD2 (6 bases). Germline-derived CDR1 and CDR2 are LGHDT and YNNKEL (reference sequence). V lost 0 bases and J 7 bases, leaving 19 bases between the germline ends. CDR3 length equals 16 residues. The CDR3 region has the DNA TGTGCCAGCAGCCAAGATAACCCCGGGAGTCTGGCGGAGCAGTACTTC. It yields the protein CASSQDNPGSLAEQYF.

The chain uses TRBV30 and TRBJ1-5; D may be TRBD1 (6 bases). The CDR3 totals 14 residues. V was pared by 0 bases and J by 4 bases, with 10 bases between. Germline CDR1 and CDR2: GTSNPN and SVGIG (reference sequence). CDR3 residues: CAWSVNRVNQPQHF. CDR3 DNA sequence: TGTGCCTGGAGTGTAAACAGGGTGAATCAGCCCCAGCATTTT.